This T cell receptor beta chain was identified in a study of response to subunit inactivated influenza vaccine. TCRdb reprocessed the RT-PCR reads with MiXCR, giving one entry per CDR3 protein. This sample has about 520,000 distinct CDR3 sequences, with less than 30% found just once. The CDR3 length is 18 residues. Trimming removed 5 bases from V and 5 bases from J; junction bases left unmatched: 13. Germline values: CDR1 SGHAT, CDR2 FQDESV (reference sequence). This clonotype turned up a few times. What it binds is unknown. The study's findings and limits: The authors proposed limited new T cell recruitment per seasonal influenza vaccination.

The receptor was isolated from a man aged 45-65 years who received an inactivated influenza vaccine. Sequencing was performed on CD4+ T cells sorted from PBMCs, taken 5 days after vaccination. This sequence joins TRBV11-1 and TRBJ1-4; 11 nucleotides align to TRBD1. The CDR3 spells CASSPLSRTGGSNEKLFF. The CDR3 coding sequence is TGTGCCAGCAGCCCCCTTTCTAGGACAGGGGGCTCAAATGAAAAACTGTTTTTT.